One sample yielded the 7 T cell receptor beta chains listed below, sequenced in a study of blood T cell repertoires in COVID-19. Profiled with immunoSEQ multiplex PCR; TCRdb holds only in-frame clones, not every one. Of under 200,000 clones listed, 82% are singletons. Material: peripheral blood. The receptor set was obtained from a woman aged 60 to 75 with COVID-19, enrolled during active disease.

This chain connects TRBV24-1 to TRBJ2-1, with a possible D match to TRBD2 (6 bases). V was clipped by 1 base and J by 4 bases, with 16 bases between them. Germline lookup yields CDR1 KGHDR and CDR2 SFDVKD. The CDR3 contains 17 residues. The CDR3 nucleotides read TGTGCCACCAGTGATTTTGGAGGGAGCAGCCTTTACAATGAGCAGTTCTTC. Translation: CATSDFGGSSLYNEQFF.

The V call is TRBV6-5, the J call TRBJ1-1; 12 nucleotides align to TRBD1. Germline CDR1 is MNHEY and CDR2 is SVGAGI. The CDR3 contains 15 residues. V was pared by 6 bases and J by 1 base, with 3 bases of the junction left unmatched. CDR3 bases: TGTGCCAGCAGAGGGGACAGGGGGCCGAACACTGAAGCTTTCTTT. This sequence encodes CASRGDRGPNTEAFF.

The chain couples TRBV28 to TRBJ1-5, with D unresolved. CDR3 length: 12 amino acids. Germline values: CDR1 MDHEN, CDR2 SYDVKM. With 11 bases removed from V and 5 bases from J, the gap between germline ends came to 13 bases. CDR3 sequence (DNA): TGTGCCGCGGGGAAATCCTATCAGCCCCAGCATTTT. Amino acid sequence: CAAGKSYQPQHF.

The chain combines TRBV19 with TRBJ2-7; 9 bases fit TRBD1. The trim removed 4 bases at V and 3 bases at J, leaving 4 bases unmatched. The CDR3 is 14 amino acids. CDR1 is LNHDA and CDR2 is SQIVND in the germline V gene (reference sequence). The CDR3 region is CASSRDRESYEQYF. In DNA, the CDR3 is TGTGCCAGTAGTAGGGACAGGGAAAGCTACGAGCAGTACTTC.

This clone has more than one count but fewer than ten. The chain recombines TRBV4-2 with TRBJ1-3; the D gene is possibly TRBD1 (5 bases). Per germline, CDR1 LGHNA and CDR2 YNFKEQ. This CDR3 region has 16 residues. Trimming stripped 0 bases from V and 4 bases from J, with 13 bases between. CDR3 DNA: TGTGCCAGCAGCCAAGAATGGAGGGGAGCAGGAAACACCATATATTTT. Protein product: CASSQEWRGAGNTIYF.

V gene TRBV9 combines with J gene TRBJ1-1; tentatively, D is TRBD1 (6 bases). From germline, CDR1 is SGDLS and CDR2 YYNGEE. The CDR3 has 15 residues. V was clipped by 2 bases and J by 0 bases, with 11 bases between them. CDR3 sequence (DNA): TGTGCCAGCAGCGTTTCCGGGACAATGAACACTGAAGCTTTCTTT. Translation gives CASSVSGTMNTEAFF.

This clone was seen once. This chain uses TRBV4-2 with TRBJ2-1; TRBD2 aligns across 9 bases. This CDR3 spans 16 amino acids. J lost 6 bases, V lost 0 bases, and 6 bases had no gene match. Germline CDR1 reads LGHNA; CDR2 reads YNFKEQ. The CDR3 DNA reads TGTGCCAGCAGCCAAGATGTAGCGGGAGCCAGCAATGAGCAGTTCTTC. The encoded protein is CASSQDVAGASNEQFF.